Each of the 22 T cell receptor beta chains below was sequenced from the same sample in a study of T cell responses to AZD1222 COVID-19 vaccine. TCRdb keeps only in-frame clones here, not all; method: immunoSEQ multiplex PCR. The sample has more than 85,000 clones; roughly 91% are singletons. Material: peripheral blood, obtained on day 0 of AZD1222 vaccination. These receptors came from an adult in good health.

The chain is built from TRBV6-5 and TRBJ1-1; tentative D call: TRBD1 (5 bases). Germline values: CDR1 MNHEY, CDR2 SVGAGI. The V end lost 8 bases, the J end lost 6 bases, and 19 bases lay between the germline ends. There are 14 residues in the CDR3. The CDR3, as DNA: TGTGCCAGCGACCGTCTCGGGACTCAAGCTGAAGCTTTCTTT. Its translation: CASDRLGTQAEAFF.

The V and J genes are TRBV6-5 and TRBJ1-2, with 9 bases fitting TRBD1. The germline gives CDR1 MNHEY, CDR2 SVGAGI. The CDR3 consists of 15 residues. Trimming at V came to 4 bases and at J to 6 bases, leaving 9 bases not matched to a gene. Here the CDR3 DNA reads TGTGCCAGCAGTTGGGTTACAGGGGGCGCAGATGGCTACACCTTC. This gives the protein CASSWVTGGADGYTF.

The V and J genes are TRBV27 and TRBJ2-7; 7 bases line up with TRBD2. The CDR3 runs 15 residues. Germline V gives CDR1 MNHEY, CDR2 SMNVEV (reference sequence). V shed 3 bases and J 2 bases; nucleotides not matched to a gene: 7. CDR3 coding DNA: TGTGCCAGCAGTTTGGGGCTAGCGGCCCCCTACGAGCAGTACTTC. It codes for CASSLGLAAPYEQYF.

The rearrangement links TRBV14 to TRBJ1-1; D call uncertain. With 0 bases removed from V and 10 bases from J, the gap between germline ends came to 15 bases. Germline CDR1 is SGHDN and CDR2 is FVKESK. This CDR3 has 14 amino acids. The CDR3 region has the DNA TGTGCCAGCAGCCAAGAGAACAGCCCCCTTGGAGCTTTCTTT. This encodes CASSQENSPLGAFF.

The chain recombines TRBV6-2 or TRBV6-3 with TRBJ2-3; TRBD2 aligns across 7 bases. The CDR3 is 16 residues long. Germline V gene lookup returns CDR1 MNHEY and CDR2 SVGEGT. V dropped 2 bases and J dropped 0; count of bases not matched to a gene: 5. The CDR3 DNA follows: TGTGCCAGCAGTTACCTAGCGGTAACTAGCACAGATACGCAGTATTTT. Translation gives CASSYLAVTSTDTQYF.

The CDR3 here is CASSLGGSGRDQETQYF. DNA of the CDR3: TGTGCCAGCAGCTTAGGCGGTAGCGGGAGGGACCAAGAGACCCAGTACTTC. This chain uses TRBV7-2 with TRBJ2-5, with 11 nucleotides matching TRBD2. Germline V gives CDR1 SGHTA, CDR2 FQGNSA. V lost 1 base and J lost 0; bases outside the gene matches: 4. The CDR3 length is 17 residues.

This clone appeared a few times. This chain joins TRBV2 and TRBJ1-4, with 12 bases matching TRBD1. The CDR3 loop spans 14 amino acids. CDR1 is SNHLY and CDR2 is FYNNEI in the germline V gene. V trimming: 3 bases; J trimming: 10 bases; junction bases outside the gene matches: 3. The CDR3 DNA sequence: TGTGCCAGCAGTGAGGGACAGGGGGCGGTAAAACTGTTTTTT. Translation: CASSEGQGAVKLFF.

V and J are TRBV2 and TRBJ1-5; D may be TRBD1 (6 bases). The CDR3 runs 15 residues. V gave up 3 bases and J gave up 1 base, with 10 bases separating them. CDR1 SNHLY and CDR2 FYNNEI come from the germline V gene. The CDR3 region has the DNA TGTGCCAGCAGTGACCAGGGGCTCAGCAATCAGCCCCAGCATTTT. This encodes CASSDQGLSNQPQHF.

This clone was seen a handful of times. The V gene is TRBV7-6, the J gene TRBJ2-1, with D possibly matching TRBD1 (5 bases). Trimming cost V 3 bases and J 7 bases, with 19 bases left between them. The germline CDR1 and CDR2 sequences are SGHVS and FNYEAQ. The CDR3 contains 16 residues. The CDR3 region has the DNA TGTGCCAGCAGCTTGCTCCCCTACACTCCAGGGAATGAGCAGTTCTTC. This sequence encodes CASSLLPYTPGNEQFF.

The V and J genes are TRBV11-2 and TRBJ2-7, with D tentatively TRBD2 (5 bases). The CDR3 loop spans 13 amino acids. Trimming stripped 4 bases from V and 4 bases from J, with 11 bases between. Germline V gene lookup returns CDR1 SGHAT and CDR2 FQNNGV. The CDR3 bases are TGTGCCAGCAGCTACCACACGGGGTACGAGCAGTACTTC. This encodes CASSYHTGYEQYF.

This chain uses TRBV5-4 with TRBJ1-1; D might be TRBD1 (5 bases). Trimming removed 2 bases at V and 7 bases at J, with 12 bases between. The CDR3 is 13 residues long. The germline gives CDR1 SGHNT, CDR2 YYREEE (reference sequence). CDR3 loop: CASSLPGSGEAFF. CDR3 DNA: TGTGCCAGCAGCTTACCAGGGTCGGGTGAAGCTTTCTTT.

CDR3 loop: CASRPINSGNTIYF. The CDR3, as DNA: TGTGCCAGCCGGCCGATAAACTCTGGAAACACCATATATTTT. The genes are TRBV28 and TRBJ1-3; no definite D call. The V and J ends lost 8 bases and 0 bases respectively, with 11 bases between them. The CDR3 has 14 amino acids. Looked up from germline, CDR1 is MDHEN and CDR2 is SYDVKM.

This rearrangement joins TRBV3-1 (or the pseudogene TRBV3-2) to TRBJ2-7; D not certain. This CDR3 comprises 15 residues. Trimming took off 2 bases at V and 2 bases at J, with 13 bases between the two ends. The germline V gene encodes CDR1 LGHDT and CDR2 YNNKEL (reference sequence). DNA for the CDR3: TGTGCCAGCAGCCAATTAGGTGATTCCCCCTACGAGCAGTACTTC. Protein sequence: CASSQLGDSPYEQYF.

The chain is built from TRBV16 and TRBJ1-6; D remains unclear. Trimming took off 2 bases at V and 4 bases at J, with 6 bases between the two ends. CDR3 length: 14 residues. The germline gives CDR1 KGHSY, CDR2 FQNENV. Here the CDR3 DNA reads TGTGCCAGCAGCCAAACACTTTATAATTCACCCCTCCACTTT. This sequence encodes CASSQTLYNSPLHF.

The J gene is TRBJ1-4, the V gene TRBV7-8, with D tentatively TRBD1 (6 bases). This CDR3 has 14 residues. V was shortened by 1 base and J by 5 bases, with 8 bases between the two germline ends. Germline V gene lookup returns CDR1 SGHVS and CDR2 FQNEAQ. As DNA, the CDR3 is TGTGCCAGCAGCTTAGGGGGGGCGAATGAAAAACTGTTTTTT. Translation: CASSLGGANEKLFF.

The CDR3 nucleotides are TGTGCCAGTAAGGCGGCGGGAGCTACGCAGTATTTT. Residues: CASKAAGATQYF. The chain is built from TRBV19 and TRBJ2-3; 7 nucleotides align to TRBD2. The CDR3 is 12 residues long. The J segment lost 8 bases and the V segment lost 7 bases, leaving 6 bases of the junction unmatched. The germline V gene encodes CDR1 LNHDA and CDR2 SQIVND (reference sequence).

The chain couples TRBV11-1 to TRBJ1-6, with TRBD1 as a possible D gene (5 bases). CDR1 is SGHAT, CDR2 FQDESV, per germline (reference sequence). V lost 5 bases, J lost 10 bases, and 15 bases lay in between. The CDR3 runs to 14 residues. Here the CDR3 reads CASSGTWPGSPLHF. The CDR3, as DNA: TGTGCCAGCAGCGGGACGTGGCCGGGGTCACCCCTCCACTTT.

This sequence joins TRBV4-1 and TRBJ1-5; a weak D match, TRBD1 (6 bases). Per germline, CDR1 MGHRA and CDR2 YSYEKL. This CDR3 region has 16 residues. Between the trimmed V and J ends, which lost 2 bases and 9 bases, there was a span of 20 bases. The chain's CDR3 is CASSQPQGGRALPQHF. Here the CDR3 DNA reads TGCGCCAGCAGCCAACCACAGGGCGGAAGAGCTCTGCCCCAGCATTTT.

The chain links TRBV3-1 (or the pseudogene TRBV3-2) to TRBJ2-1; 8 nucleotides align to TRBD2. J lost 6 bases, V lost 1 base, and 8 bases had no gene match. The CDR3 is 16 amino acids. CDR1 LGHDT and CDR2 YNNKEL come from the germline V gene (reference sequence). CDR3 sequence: CASSQGSSGSINEQFF. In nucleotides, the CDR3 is TGTGCCAGCAGCCAAGGGTCCAGCGGGAGTATCAATGAGCAGTTCTTC.

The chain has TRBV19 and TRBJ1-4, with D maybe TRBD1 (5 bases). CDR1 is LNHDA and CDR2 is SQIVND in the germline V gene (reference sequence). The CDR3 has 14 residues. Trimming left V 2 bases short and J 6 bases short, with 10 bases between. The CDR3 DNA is TGTGCCAGTAGTATACGAGGAGGGGATGAAAAACTGTTTTTT. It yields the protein CASSIRGGDEKLFF.

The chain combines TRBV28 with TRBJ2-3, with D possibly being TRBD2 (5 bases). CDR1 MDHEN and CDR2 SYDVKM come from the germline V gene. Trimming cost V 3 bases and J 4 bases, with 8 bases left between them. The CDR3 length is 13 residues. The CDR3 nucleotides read TGTGCCAGCAGTTTCCTGGGAGCAGATACGCAGTATTTT. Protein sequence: CASSFLGADTQYF. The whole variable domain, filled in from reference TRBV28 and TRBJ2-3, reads DVKVTQSSRYLVKRTGEKVFLECVQDMDHENMFWYRQDPGLGLRLIYFSYDVKMKEKGDIPEGYSVSREKKERFSLILESASTNQTSMYLCASSFLGADTQYFGPGTRLTVL.

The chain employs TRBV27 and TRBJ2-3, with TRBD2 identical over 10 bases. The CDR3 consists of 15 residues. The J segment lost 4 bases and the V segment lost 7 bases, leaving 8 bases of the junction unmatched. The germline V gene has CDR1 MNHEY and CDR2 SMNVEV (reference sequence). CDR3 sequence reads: CASTSSGRFSDTQYF. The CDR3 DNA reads TGTGCCAGCACATCTAGCGGGAGATTTTCAGATACGCAGTATTTT.